This T cell receptor beta chain was captured by sequencing in a study of T cells in Graves' hyperthyroidism and ophthalmopathy. Amplified TCR beta CDR3 regions derived from RNA transcripts. The TCR CDR3 first-round RT-PCR relied on the HTBI primer set. TCRdb redid the calling of the multiplex PCR reads with MiXCR, one entry per CDR3 protein. The sample shows about 510,000 distinct CDR3 sequences, 46% of them seen only once. Points from the study as a whole: Blood shared most expanded thyroid clonotypes above 0.001.

Per germline, CDR1 LNHDA and CDR2 SQIVND (reference sequence). V shed 2 bases and J shed 10 bases, with 11 bases lying between them. This CDR3 spans 12 amino acids. This clonotype was seen at least ten times. Its antigen is unidentified. The receptor was derived from an adult woman with Graves' disease, either hyperthyroidism or ophthalmopathy (not recorded which). The chain links TRBV19 to TRBJ1-1; unclear D gene. The source material was peripheral blood or thyroid tissue (not recorded which). The CDR3 DNA follows: TGTGCCAGTAGTATATCCGAGGCCGGAGCTTTCTTT. Translating it yields CASSISEAGAFF.